This T cell receptor (beta chain) was sequenced in a study of blood T cell repertoires in COVID-19. Study as a whole: PBMCs, B-cell-depleted T cells, or T cells were the source of the cDNA or gDNA that made up the material.

Deletions cut 4 bases from V and 0 bases from J, with 10 bases between. The CDR3 runs to 15 residues. Germline CDR1 reads LGHNA; CDR2 reads YSLEER. Participants were aged about 18 to 89 years, lived in 25 or so US areas, and enrolled virtually. Authors' analysis steps: Researchers report that nucleated cell counts were estimated from reference gene primer amplification. TCRdb keeps only in-frame clones here, not all; method: immunoSEQ multiplex PCR. The DNA was the basis for D and trimming; V, J and clone size are from that table. The sample contains 150,000 to 200,000 clones, 82% of which appear only once.

The sequence derives from a woman aged 60-75 years with acute COVID-19. Source material: PBMCs or T cells enriched from blood (not recorded which). This chain links TRBV4-3 with TRBJ1-3; D ambiguous. CDR3 residues: CASSLGRGSGNTIYF. The CDR3 nucleotides are TGCGCCAGCAGCCTAGGACGGGGCTCTGGAAACACCATATATTTT.